The 25 T cell receptor beta chains reported below all come from one sample, sequenced in a study of T cells after yellow fever vaccination. One entry per CDR3 protein, called by TCRdb with MiXCR from the 5' RACE reads. Of more than 55,000 distinct CDR3 sequences listed, approximately 7% are singletons. Specimen: CD8+ T cells sorted from PBMCs, collected 15 days after the yellow fever booster vaccination. Source of these receptors: a man younger than 45 who received the YFV17D yellow fever vaccine.

This clonotype was found many times. The chain is built from TRBV20-1 and TRBJ2-7; 8 bases agree with TRBD1. Germline trimming cut 0 bases from V and 3 bases from J; bases unmatched to any gene: 7. Germline V gives CDR1 DFQATT, CDR2 SNEGSKA (reference sequence). The CDR3 contains 15 residues. The CDR3 DNA follows: TGCAGTGCTAGAGATGTGGACAGGGACCTCTACGAGCAGTACTTC. It is translated as CSARDVDRDLYEQYF.

This clonotype came up a few times. The chain links TRBV7-2 to TRBJ2-5, with TRBD2 identical over 14 bases. Losses at the gene ends were 5 bases for V and 3 bases for J; bases not matched to a gene: 5. Germline V lookup: CDR1 SGHTA, CDR2 FQGNSA. The CDR3 length is 16 residues. CDR3: CASSPSGLAGEETQYF. The CDR3 coding sequence is TGTGCCAGCAGCCCCTCGGGACTAGCGGGAGAAGAGACCCAGTACTTC.

This chain joins TRBV7-2 and TRBJ2-7, with no clear D. The CDR3 contains 12 residues. Trimming cost V 5 bases and J 11 bases, with 16 bases left between them. From germline, CDR1 is SGHTA and CDR2 FQGNSA. The CDR3: CASSSHPGPEYF. In DNA form, the CDR3 reads TGTGCCAGCAGCAGCCATCCGGGCCCAGAGTACTTC.

Concerning this clonotype: This may be a read error, as it is one base from a much larger clone. The rearrangement uses TRBV7-8 and TRBJ2-1; D unresolved. The V and J ends lost 1 base and 4 bases respectively, with 14 bases between them. The CDR3 is made up of 16 amino acids. From germline, CDR1 is SGHVS and CDR2 FQNEAQ. In DNA form, the CDR3 reads TGTGCCAGCAGCTTAGTCTCGACGGGTCTTTACAATGAGCAGTTCTTC. As protein: CASSLVSTGLYNEQFF.

This clonotype was seen many times. The chain uses TRBV20-1 and TRBJ1-1; 7 bases fit TRBD1. J gave up 3 bases and V 5 bases, and 6 bases lay outside the gene matches. Germline assignment: CDR1 DFQATT and CDR2 SNEGSKA (reference sequence). The CDR3 is 13 amino acids. CDR3 nucleotides: TGCAGTGCTTGCTCCGGGACAGACACTGAAGCTTTCTTT. It is translated as CSACSGTDTEAFF.

This clonotype showed up many times. The rearrangement links TRBV7-3 to TRBJ2-7; tentatively, D is TRBD2 (6 bases). Looked up from germline, CDR1 is SGHTA and CDR2 is FQGTGA. Trimming cost V 2 bases and J 7 bases, with 12 bases left between them. The CDR3 totals 13 residues. The DNA for the CDR3 is TGTGCCAGCAGCTTAGGAGGGACCGGGGAGCAGTACTTC. Translating it yields CASSLGGTGEQYF.

This clonotype was found many times. This rearrangement joins TRBV7-6 to TRBJ2-1, with 11 bases identical to TRBD2. The CDR3 has 16 amino acids. Germline V gene lookup returns CDR1 SGHVS and CDR2 FNYEAQ. V shed 3 bases, J shed 8 bases, and the junction held 9 bases outside the gene matches. The CDR3 sequence: CASSLLTSGESDEQFF. The CDR3 DNA follows: TGTGCCAGCAGCTTGTTGACTAGCGGGGAGAGCGATGAGCAGTTCTTC.

Ten or more counts support this clonotype. The chain links TRBV3-1 to TRBJ2-3; D gene ambiguous. There are 16 residues in the CDR3. The V and J ends lost 0 bases and 2 bases respectively, with 12 bases between them. The germline gives CDR1 LGHDT, CDR2 YNNKEL (reference sequence). This chain's CDR3 is CASSQESRPFTDTQYF. CDR3 DNA: TGTGCCAGCAGCCAAGAGAGCCGCCCCTTCACAGATACGCAGTATTTT.

This chain connects TRBV19 to TRBJ2-3; no reliable D call. V dropped 1 base and J dropped 6 bases, with 11 bases sitting between them. The CDR3 extends over 14 amino acids. The germline CDR1 and CDR2 sequences are LNHDA and SQIVND (reference sequence). The CDR3 DNA is TGTGCCAGTAGTATAGGACCCCCTCCGGATACGCAGTATTTT. It is translated as CASSIGPPPDTQYF.

This clonotype was detected ten times or more. Relative to the germline gene, one junction end is altered; a read error may explain this. This chain links TRBV2 with TRBJ1-3; no firm D call. Germline V lookup: CDR1 SNHLY, CDR2 FYNNEI. The CDR3 has 12 amino acids. The CDR3: CASSEVNRFSDF. The CDR3, as DNA: TGTGCCAGCAGTGAAGTGAACCGTTTTTCCGATTTT.

This clonotype was counted many times. The J gene is TRBJ2-7, the V gene TRBV7-9; the match to TRBD2 covers 11 bases. The V segment lost 5 bases and the J segment 2 bases; nucleotides outside the gene matches: 8. Germline V gene lookup returns CDR1 SEHNR and CDR2 FQNEAQ (reference sequence). The CDR3 sequence is 16 residues long. The CDR3 DNA is TGTGCCAGCAGCCCCGCTAGCGGGAGGAAGGCCTACGAGCAGTACTTC. The encoded protein is CASSPASGRKAYEQYF. Using reference TRBV7-9 and TRBJ2-7 for the parts outside the CDR3, the full variable domain is DTGVSQNPRHKITKRGQNVTFRCDPISEHNRLYWYRQTLGQGPEFLTYFQNEAQLEKSRLLSDRFSAERPKGSFSTLEIQRTEQGDSAMYLCASSPASGRKAYEQYFGPGTRLTVT.

This clonotype was observed many times. The rearrangement links TRBV7-6 to TRBJ2-2, with 8 nucleotides matching TRBD2. Germline assignment: CDR1 SGHVS and CDR2 FNYEAQ. The CDR3 runs 15 residues. Trimming removed 1 base from V and 5 bases from J; junction bases left unmatched: 3. This CDR3 reads CASSLVPSGTGELFF. In nucleotides, the CDR3 is TGTGCCAGCAGCTTAGTTCCTAGCGGGACCGGGGAGCTGTTTTTT.

There are many counts of this clonotype. This chain connects TRBV6-2 or TRBV6-3 to TRBJ2-3; TRBD2 matches 11 bases. The CDR3 spans 16 residues. J lost 5 bases, V lost 6 bases, and 10 bases had no gene match. The germline gives CDR1 MNHEY, CDR2 SVGEGT. The chain's CDR3 is CASSLLAGDGKDTQYF. The CDR3 region has the DNA TGTGCCAGCAGCCTACTAGCGGGAGACGGTAAAGATACGCAGTATTTT.

There are a few counts of this clonotype. The chain uses TRBV7-8 and TRBJ2-7; D gene unclear. The germline V gene has CDR1 SGHVS and CDR2 FQNEAQ. This CDR3 has 15 amino acids. Trimming took off 5 bases at V and 5 bases at J, with 19 bases between the two ends. This chain's CDR3 is CASSLVRTPPHEQYF. DNA for the CDR3: TGTGCCAGCAGCCTCGTTCGAACTCCACCCCACGAGCAGTACTTC.

This clonotype was found many times. The chain recombines TRBV2 with TRBJ2-1, with 8 bases fitting TRBD1. The germline V gene encodes CDR1 SNHLY and CDR2 FYNNEI. V dropped 7 bases and J dropped 5; count of bases not matched to a gene: 7. The length of the CDR3 is 14 residues. CDR3 DNA: TGTGCCAGCAAGGAGGGACAGGCTGACAATGAGCAGTTCTTC. Amino acid sequence: CASKEGQADNEQFF. Full variable domain (missing parts from reference TRBV2 and TRBJ2-1): EPEVTQTPSHQVTQMGQEVILRCVPISNHLYFYWYRQILGQKVEFLVSFYNNEISEKSEIFDDQFSVERPDGSNFTLKIRSTKLEDSAMYFCASKEGQADNEQFFGPGTRLTVL.

This clonotype was seen many times. The chain joins TRBV7-9 to TRBJ2-6; D gene uncertain. The CDR3 is 12 amino acids. In germline, CDR1 is SEHNR, CDR2 FQNEAQ (reference sequence). Trimming cost V 11 bases and J 0 bases, with 5 bases left between them. CDR3 sequence reads: CASYSGANVLTF. The CDR3 coding sequence is TGTGCCTCCTACTCTGGGGCCAACGTCCTGACTTTC. Filled out from reference TRBV7-9 and TRBJ2-6, the complete variable domain reads DTGVSQNPRHKITKRGQNVTFRCDPISEHNRLYWYRQTLGQGPEFLTYFQNEAQLEKSRLLSDRFSAERPKGSFSTLEIQRTEQGDSAMYLCASYSGANVLTFGAGSRLTVL.

This clonotype was seen at least ten times. The J gene is TRBJ2-7, the V gene TRBV7-9, with 8 nucleotides matching TRBD1. Losses at the gene ends were 5 bases for V and 4 bases for J; bases not matched to a gene: 7. Germline V gene sequence: CDR1 SEHNR, CDR2 FQNEAQ (reference sequence). This CDR3 comprises 14 residues. The CDR3 sequence: CASSQVGQGYEQYF. CDR3 in DNA: TGTGCCAGCAGCCAAGTCGGACAGGGATACGAGCAGTACTTC.

This clonotype was recorded at least ten times. The rearrangement joins TRBV6-2 or TRBV6-3 to TRBJ2-4; the D is unclear. Germline V lookup: CDR1 MNHEY, CDR2 SVGEGT. The CDR3 extends over 15 amino acids. The ends were cut back, 6 bases at V and 0 bases at J, with 12 bases in the middle. The CDR3 sequence is CASSSFMGAKNIQYF. The DNA of the CDR3 is TGTGCCAGCAGCTCCTTCATGGGAGCCAAAAACATTCAGTACTTC.

This clonotype showed up just a few times. The CDR3 DNA reads TGTGCCAGCAGCCCCCGGGGGCCCTCCTACGAGCAGTACTTC. Translated, it gives CASSPRGPSYEQYF. The chain combines TRBV11-2 with TRBJ2-7; D may match TRBD1 or TRBD2 (6 bases each). There are 14 residues in the CDR3. CDR1 and CDR2 (germline): SGHAT, FQNNGV. Trimming stripped 5 bases from V and 0 bases from J, with 11 bases between.

This clonotype was seen repeatedly, ten times or more. V gene TRBV18 combines with J gene TRBJ2-5, with 7 bases lining up with TRBD1. CDR1 and CDR2 from the germline V gene are KGHSH and LQKENI. Trimming removed 3 bases from V and 5 bases from J; junction bases left unmatched: 9. The CDR3 contains 15 residues. The DNA of the CDR3 is TGTGCCAGCTCACCGGGGGACAGACTTGAGGAGACCCAGTACTTC. Amino acid sequence: CASSPGDRLEETQYF.

This clonotype was observed many times. This sequence joins TRBV11-2 and TRBJ1-1, with 7 bases matching TRBD1. J was trimmed by 0 bases and V by 10 bases; bases with no gene match: 5. The CDR3 runs 13 residues. CDR1 and CDR2 from the germline V gene are SGHAT and FQNNGV. As DNA, the CDR3 is TGTGCCACCACGGACAGGTTGAACACTGAAGCTTTCTTT. It specifies CATTDRLNTEAFF.

This clonotype was found many times. This chain joins TRBV29-1 and TRBJ2-5, with 9 bases aligning to TRBD1. This CDR3 has 14 residues. V was clipped by 3 bases and J by 5 bases; unmatched bases: 7. The germline gives CDR1 SQVTM, CDR2 ANQGSEA. Here the CDR3 DNA reads TGCAGCGTTGATGGTGGACAGGGGCCGGAGACCCAGTACTTC. Translated: CSVDGGQGPETQYF.

This clonotype was observed at least ten times. The CDR3 DNA follows: TGTGCCAGCAGTTATGCGGGACTAGCGAGGGACGAGCAGTACTTC. It is translated as CASSYAGLARDEQYF. This chain links TRBV6-5 with TRBJ2-7; 10 nucleotides align to TRBD2. The CDR3 consists of 15 residues. From germline, CDR1 is MNHEY and CDR2 SVGAGI. Trimming took 3 bases from V and 5 from J; bases not matched to a gene: 7.

This clonotype has a count of ten or more. The gene calls are TRBV12-3 or TRBV12-4 and TRBJ1-5; weak D call: TRBD1 (6 bases). The CDR3 covers 13 residues. Trimming cost V 5 bases and J 8 bases, with 13 bases left between them. CDR3 loop: CASSLWDTEPQHF. DNA for the CDR3: TGTGCCAGCAGTCTATGGGACACCGAGCCCCAGCATTTT.

This clonotype has at least ten counts. V is TRBV29-1 and J is TRBJ2-7; D is possibly TRBD1 or TRBD2 (6 bases each). Germline CDR1 and CDR2: SQVTM and ANQGSEA. The CDR3 runs 15 residues. Trimming stripped 6 bases from V and 7 bases from J, with 25 bases between. The CDR3 DNA reads as TGCAGCGTGGTGGAGGGGGTCCAACTATGGGAGGAGCAGTACTTC. Translating gives CSVVEGVQLWEEQYF.